Listed here is a single TCR beta chain. Antigen: not known. Profiling relied on immunoSEQ multiplex PCR, and the TCRdb table lists in-frame clones only, not all of them. The table includes under 45,000 clones, under 90% detected once. The data were taken from a study of graft-versus-host responses after intestinal transplantation. Study information: Those transplanted obtained multivisceral, liver-intestinal, or isolated intestinal grafts. Anti-thymocyte globulin was used for induction in all recipients, who then took tacrolimus and steroids for about three years. General study findings and limits: In patients with graft-donor T cell macrochimerism, allograft graft-versus-host to host-versus-graft clonal ratios were high. Recipient marrow harbored GvH clones, some of which surfaced first in ileum or blood.

CDR1 and CDR2 from the germline V gene are GTSNPN and SVGIG (reference sequence). There are 13 residues in the CDR3. The trim removed 0 bases at V and 4 bases at J, leaving 2 bases unmatched. The clonotype was recovered from a human patient who received an intestinal transplant, so some T cells may come from the graft donor. V usage is TRBV30 and J usage is TRBJ2-5; 7 bases are shared with TRBD1. The source was PBMCs, collected roughly 270 days after transplant. The CDR3 region is CAWSVNRGETQYF. Here the CDR3 DNA reads TGTGCCTGGAGTGTCAACAGGGGAGAGACCCAGTACTTC. The complete variable domain, with remaining parts taken from reference TRBV30 and TRBJ2-5, reads SQTIHQWPATLVQPVGSPLSLECTVEGTSNPNLYWYRQAAGRGLQLLFYSVGIGQISSEVPQNLSASRPQDRQFILSSKKLLLSDSGFYLCAWSVNRGETQYFGPGTRLLVL.